The 7 T cell receptor beta chains in this list originate from one sample, sequenced in a study of T cell responses to AZD1222 COVID-19 vaccine. The repertoire was sequenced with immunoSEQ multiplex PCR; TCRdb's copy has only in-frame clones and lacks some. The sample holds roughly 100,000 clones, approximately 88% seen once. Sequencing was performed on peripheral blood, taken on day 0 of AZD1222 vaccination. The receptor source for this set is an adult in good health.

This chain links TRBV30 with TRBJ1-2; possibly TRBD1 for D (5 bases). CDR1 is GTSNPN and CDR2 is SVGIG in the germline V gene (reference sequence). Deletions cut 3 bases from V and 5 bases from J, with 13 bases between. This CDR3 is built from 13 residues. The CDR3 reads CAWRGTGEYGYTF. In DNA, the CDR3 is TGTGCCTGGAGGGGGACCGGGGAATATGGCTACACCTTC.

J is TRBJ1-2 and V is TRBV7-2, with D possibly matching TRBD1 (5 bases). CDR1 is SGHTA and CDR2 is FQGNSA in the germline V gene. The V and J ends lost 5 bases and 0 bases respectively, with 16 bases between them. This CDR3 spans 16 amino acids. CDR3 in amino acids: CASSRFRDETNYGYTF. The CDR3 DNA reads TGTGCCAGCAGCCGTTTCAGGGACGAAACTAACTATGGCTACACCTTC. The full variable domain, completed using reference TRBV7-2 and TRBJ1-2, is GAGVSQSPSNKVTEKGKDVELRCDPISGHTALYWYRQSLGQGLEFLIYFQGNSAPDKSGLPSDRFSAERTGGSVSTLTIQRTQQEDSAVYLCASSRFRDETNYGYTFGSGTRLTVV.

This rearrangement joins TRBV5-1 to TRBJ2-7; 12 nucleotides agree with TRBD2. CDR1 is SGHRS, CDR2 YFSETQ, per germline. The CDR3 is made up of 15 amino acids. V shed 3 bases, J shed 3 bases, and the junction held 4 bases outside the gene matches. The CDR3, as DNA: TGCGCCAGCAGCTCCACTAGCGGGAGGAACTACGAGCAGTACTTC. As protein: CASSSTSGRNYEQYF. Combining the CDR3 with reference TRBV5-1 and TRBJ2-7 gives the whole variable domain KAGVTQTPRYLIKTRGQQVTLSCSPISGHRSVSWYQQTPGQGLQFLFEYFSETQRNKGNFPGRFSGRQFSNSRSEMNVSTLELGDSALYLCASSSTSGRNYEQYFGPGTRLTVT.

This clone occurred once. The chain carries TRBV28 and TRBJ1-4, with D possibly TRBD1 on 6 matching bases. With 6 bases removed from V and 4 bases from J, the gap between germline ends came to 9 bases. Germline V gene data show CDR1 as MDHEN and CDR2 as SYDVKM. This CDR3 is 13 amino acids long. This CDR3 reads CASRDRFNEKLFF. CDR3 DNA sequence: TGTGCCAGCAGGGACAGATTTAATGAAAAACTGTTTTTT.

The rearrangement links TRBV7-2 to TRBJ2-1, with 11 positions matching TRBD2. Trimming removed 5 bases from V and 8 bases from J; junction bases left unmatched: 14. Germline V gene sequence: CDR1 SGHTA, CDR2 FQGNSA. The CDR3 consists of 17 residues. DNA of the CDR3: TGTGCCAGCAGCCCCACTCTACCTAGCGGGAGGAGCTATGAGCAGTTCTTC. As protein: CASSPTLPSGRSYEQFF.

In its sample, this clone was seen once. This sequence joins TRBV9 and TRBJ1-4; D remains ambiguous. Per germline, CDR1 SGDLS and CDR2 YYNGEE. This CDR3 has 17 amino acids. V was shortened by 4 bases and J by 0 bases, with 16 bases between the two germline ends. Here the CDR3 reads CASSQPTPTATNEKLFF. Written as DNA, the CDR3 is TGTGCCAGCAGCCAACCGACCCCAACAGCAACTAATGAAAAACTGTTTTTT.

The chain carries TRBV10-3 and TRBJ2-2, with TRBD1 identical over 7 bases. CDR1 is ENHRY and CDR2 is SYGVKD in the germline V gene. With V trimmed by 4 bases and J by 0 bases, 8 bases remained unmatched. This CDR3 contains 17 residues. The CDR3 region is CAISAPRGGTNTGELFF. The DNA for the CDR3 is TGTGCCATCAGTGCGCCTAGAGGGGGCACGAACACCGGGGAGCTGTTTTTT.